These 4 T cell receptor beta chains were sequenced from one sample in a study of cytomegalovirus exposure and HLA in healthy donors. With 60 Vbeta and 13 Jbeta primers, the PCR was carried out. The protocol was immunoSEQ multiplex PCR, while the TCRdb copy is restricted to in-frame clones and leaves out a portion. The repertoire consists of 100,000 to 130,000 clones, with around 80% occurring once and the leading ten covering approximately 2.6%. The sequenced sample consisted of PBMCs. The receptor source for this set is a man aged 25 to 45 in good health and CMV-seropositive.

This chain joins TRBV6-5 and TRBJ1-2; D not resolved. The CDR3 is 13 residues long. Trimming stripped 4 bases from V and 0 bases from J, with 6 bases between. Germline assignment: CDR1 MNHEY and CDR2 SVGAGI. The CDR3 protein is CASSSTPNYGYTF. CDR3 DNA: TGTGCCAGCAGTTCGACACCTAACTATGGCTACACCTTC.

This chain links TRBV6-5 with TRBJ1-2; D is possibly TRBD1 (5 bases). The CDR3 totals 14 residues. Germline assignment: CDR1 MNHEY and CDR2 SVGAGI. V dropped 6 bases and J dropped 8 bases, with 19 bases sitting between them. In nucleotides, the CDR3 is TGTGCCAGCAGCTCCCTTTTCAGGGTAGGCGGCTACACCTTC. This encodes CASSSLFRVGGYTF.

This rearrangement joins TRBV29-1 to TRBJ1-1; 7 bases line up with TRBD1. CDR1 and CDR2 (germline): SQVTM, ANQGSEA. This CDR3 spans 11 amino acids. After removal of 7 bases from V and 7 bases from J, the junction contained 6 bases not matched to a gene. This chain's CDR3 is CSALGQLEAFF. CDR3 coding DNA: TGCAGCGCCTTGGGACAGCTTGAAGCTTTCTTT.

The chain uses TRBV6-1 and TRBJ1-2, with a weak D call TRBD1 (5 bases). The CDR3 sequence is 16 residues long. Germline CDR1 and CDR2: MNHNS and SASEGT. Trimming left V 0 bases short and J 2 bases short, with 13 bases between. CDR3 sequence reads: CASSEAAGSLNYGYTF. CDR3 nucleotides: TGTGCCAGCAGTGAAGCAGCAGGGTCGCTAAACTATGGCTACACCTTC.